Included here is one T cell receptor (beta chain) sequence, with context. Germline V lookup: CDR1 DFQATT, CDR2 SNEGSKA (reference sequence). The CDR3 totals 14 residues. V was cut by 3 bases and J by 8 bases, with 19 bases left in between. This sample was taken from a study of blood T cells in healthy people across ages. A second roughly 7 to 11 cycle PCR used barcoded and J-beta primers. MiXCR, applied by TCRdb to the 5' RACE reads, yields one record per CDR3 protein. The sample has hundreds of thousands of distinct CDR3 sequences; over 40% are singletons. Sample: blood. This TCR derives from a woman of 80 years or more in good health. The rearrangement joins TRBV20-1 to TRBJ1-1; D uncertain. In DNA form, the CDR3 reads TGCAGTGCTAGGAACAGTGTAGGCTTGATCGAAGCTTTCTTT. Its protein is CSARNSVGLIEAFF.